This TCR beta chain was identified in a study of T cells in Graves' hyperthyroidism and ophthalmopathy (dated by TCRdb to between 2018 and 2021). About the investigation overall: Peripheral blood samples were taken at initial diagnosis, before any treatment was given. A discovery cohort of approximately 97 patients, roughly 45 with Graves' ophthalmopathy and roughly 59 with stable Graves' hyperthyroidism, was used to find distinguishing TCR V-J signatures. Prospective prediction of ophthalmopathy was tested in an independent validation cohort of 18 to 20 hyperthyroidism patients and some 17 patients who later progressed to ophthalmopathy. The 100 discovery patients were divided at random into training and test sets in a 7:3 ratio. Thyroid tissue and blood T-cell repertoires from six Graves' hyperthyroidism patients were also compared in the study. After sampling, hyperthyroidism patients received methimazole starting at 30 mg daily, and ophthalmopathy patients received high-dose intravenous methylprednisolone. TCR Vbeta CDR3 sequencing of 130 to 150 peripheral blood samples (roughly 43 ophthalmopathy, 70 to 85 hyperthyroidism and some 17 progressor patients) is reported in the paper. What the study reported, not specific to this receptor: No statistical method was used to fix the sample size in advance, and group allocation was not hidden from the investigators. In validation, the model predicted progression to ophthalmopathy with roughly 70% sensitivity and 72% to 85% specificity, a median of 6.5 months before onset. A 13 V-J signature model separated ophthalmopathy from stable hyperthyroidism, with about 90% sensitivity and roughly 81% specificity in cross-validation and 80%/75% in testing. Blood samples also contained most of the expanded thyroid clonotypes (frequency above 0.001), which suggests that blood repertoires may reflect thyroid immune responses.

Relative to germline, V is 5 bases shorter and J is 4 bases shorter, with 11 bases between their ends. The CDR3 goes from the cysteine to the phenylalanine over 13 residues. The sequence is cut down to CDR3 DNA, 39 bases in frame from base 1. CDR1 and CDR2 are drawn from the germline V gene: MNHEY, SVGAGI. In the ophthalmopathy patients, disease was moderately to severely active, with a Clinical Activity Score of 3 or more, a NOSPECS grade of 4 or more, and a duration of less than 3 months. Exclusion was applied to patients with uncontrolled infections, other autoimmune diseases, pregnancy or lactation. Diagnoses relied on clinical symptoms, serum thyroxine and TRAb, thyroid ultrasound and orbital computed tomography. PBMCs were separated from 7.5 to 10 ml of fresh peripheral blood using Ficoll-Paque density gradient centrifugation. Trizol reagent was used to extract total RNA, and RNA quality was then checked on an Agilent 2100 Bioanalyzer.

The TCR beta CDR3 regions were amplified from RNA transcripts. For the first round of RT-PCR on the TCR CDR3, the HTBI primer set was used together with the Qiagen OneStep RT-PCR kit. Libraries were constructed in a second round of multiplex PCR, after which size selection and purification were performed. The libraries were sequenced on an Illumina HiSeq2000 using paired-end 100 bp reads. The original methods were these. Raw data were processed with SOAPnuke, discarding reads with adapters, uncalled bases, mean Phred below 15, or no exact constant-primer or identifier match. COPE v1.2.5 was used to merge the high-quality paired reads, and each unique nucleotide sequence was defined as a clonotype. MiTCR v1.1 was used to align clonotypes to the IMGT TRBV, TRBD and TRBJ reference segments. The analysis was restricted to V-J combinations with a frequency above 0.0001, which together covered just over 98% of the repertoires. The TCS score was defined as F50 (clonal expansion) divided by E x V (chaos), with BLOSUM62-based TCRdist calculated between CDR3 peptides within each V-J. Welch's t-statistics and random forest reduced fewer than 550 V-J features to fewer than 15, which were used in a naive Bayes classifier (R e1071). The Morisita-Horn index was used to measure how similar the thyroid and blood repertoires were. TCRdb reworked the public reads: Q25 trimming with fastp, MiXCR clone assembly, productive beta chains retained. Rows matching on CDR3 protein sequence are summarized as one entry with the most common DNA and genes. The V and J calls were not made by the authors but by TCRdb's processing. The sample data list fewer than 750,000 distinct CDR3 sequences, and over 12% of these were observed just once. 4% to 5.5% of the sample lies in the top ten.

The table lists this clonotype with many counts. Its antigen has not been determined. The input lacks base qualities; no much larger clone sits a single base away. The sequenced material came from blood. The receptor comes from a woman aged 40 to 50 with Graves' ophthalmopathy. This chain is built from TRBV6-5 and TRBJ2-5; the D segment cannot be called with confidence. The DNA is as follows: TGTGCCAGCAGTCCGCGGTGGGGAGAGACCCAGTACTTC. Its translation reads: CASSPRWGETQYF.